This TCR beta chain was captured in a study of glioma-infiltrating T cells (dated by TCRdb to 2016 to 2017). Context from the whole study: Glioma tissue, non-neoplastic brain tissue and matched peripheral blood mononuclear cells were used as sources from which TCR alpha- and beta-chain repertoires were sequenced. Three low-grade glioma patients, fewer than 10 primary glioblastoma patients and three non-glioma patients contributing non-neoplastic brain tissue were included in the paired cohort. To gauge divergence between tissue and blood T-cell populations, every tissue-infiltrating repertoire was compared against the peripheral blood repertoire from the same patient.

Via the germline V gene (reference sequence), CDR1 is LNHDA and CDR2 SQIVND. Trimming accounts for 8 bases at V and 0 bases at J, while the number of junction bases matched to no gene is 5. The cysteine opens and the phenylalanine closes a CDR3 of 14 amino acids. The CDR3 DNA has 42 bases and is translated from base 1. On this clonotype itself: It lacks a known antigen. Per-base qualities were not stored, and no clone one base away is much larger.

Findings and caveats that apply to the study as a whole: Only a very small number of CDR3 sequences turned up in both tissue and blood, a result put down to high CDR3 diversity combined with limited sampling. VJ-independent divergence between tissue and blood was found to be below expectation in non-neoplastic patients but above expectation in all gliomas, particularly low-grade gliomas. Small numbers underpinned the group comparisons: several glioblastoma patients, three low-grade glioma patients and three non-neoplastic patients.

The iRepertoire nested amplicon-rescue multiplex PCR (arm-PCR) platform was used to amplify TCR alpha and beta CDR3 regions from RNA. One-step reverse transcription and amplification used about 95-400 ng of tissue mRNA or PBMC total RNA as input. After bead purification, a secondary multiplex PCR added Illumina adapters, and libraries were gel-purified between 200 and 400 bp. Demultiplexing relied on internal 6-nucleotide barcodes carried by the libraries. The libraries were sequenced on an Illumina MiSeq using 2x220 or 2x250 nucleotide paired-end reads. On the authors' methods: Paired reads were merged with FLASH 1.2.11 and aligned to the GRCh37 human genome with BWA-MEM before extracting TRA and TRB reads. An IMGT-derived reference of cassette sequences and CDR3 motifs, with pseudogenes included, was used for V and J assignment. Reads were translated in three frames, and productive CDR3s were defined by a C…FGXG motif without stop codons. Unique combinations of V-J cassette pair and CDR3 amino acid sequence were defined as clonotypes. Reads were filtered by Hamming distance, thresholded by each sample's sequence error rate in mapped regions. Using fastp trimming at Q25 and MiXCR clonotype assembly, TCRdb reanalyzed the public sequencing data and kept in-frame beta chains. Every distinct CDR3 protein forms one entry, paired with its most common genes and DNA. V and J calls and clone size were set by TCRdb, not the authors. The sample table shows fewer than 250,000 distinct CDR3 sequences, and around 30% are seen once. Of the sample, 20% to 25% is held by the ten largest clones.

This clonotype originated in a human donor with low-grade glioma or glioblastoma, undergoing nonglioma brain surgery, or in good health (not recorded which). Input material: glioma tissue, nonneoplastic brain tissue, or PBMCs (not recorded which). This chain joins TRBV19 to TRBJ2-7, with 9 middle bases fitting TRBD1. This receptor carries the CDR3 CASGLTGGSYEQYF. The sequenced DNA: TGTGCCAGTGGATTGACAGGGGGCTCCTACGAGCAGTACTTC.